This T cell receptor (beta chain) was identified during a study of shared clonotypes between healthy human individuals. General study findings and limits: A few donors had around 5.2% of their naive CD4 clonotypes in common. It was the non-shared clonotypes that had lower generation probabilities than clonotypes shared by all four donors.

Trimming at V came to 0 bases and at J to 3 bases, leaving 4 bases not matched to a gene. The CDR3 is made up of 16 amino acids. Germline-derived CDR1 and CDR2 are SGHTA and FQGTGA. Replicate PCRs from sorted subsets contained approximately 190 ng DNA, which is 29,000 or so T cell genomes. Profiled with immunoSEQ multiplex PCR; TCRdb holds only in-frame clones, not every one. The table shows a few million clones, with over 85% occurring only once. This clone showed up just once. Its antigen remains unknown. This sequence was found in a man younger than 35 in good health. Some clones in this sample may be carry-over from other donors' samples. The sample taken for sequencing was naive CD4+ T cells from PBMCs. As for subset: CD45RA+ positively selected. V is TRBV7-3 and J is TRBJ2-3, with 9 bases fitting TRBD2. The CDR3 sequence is CASSLTGSGSTDTQYF. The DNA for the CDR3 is TGTGCCAGCAGCTTAACGGGTAGCGGGAGTACAGATACGCAGTATTTT.